The present TCR beta chain was sequenced within a study of blood T cell repertoires in COVID-19. Study information: PBMCs, B-cell-depleted T cells, or T cells provided the cDNA or gDNA that made up the material.

Assay used: immunoSEQ multiplex PCR; TCRdb lists only in-frame clones, some missing. The repertoire has more than 200,000 clones, 75% to 90% of them found once; the top ten carry 1.5% to 2%. Source material: peripheral blood. The sequence came from a man aged 25 to 45 with active or convalescent COVID-19.

CDR3 DNA sequence: TGCGCCAGCAGGAGTGGGACAGACACCGGGGAGCTGTTTTTT. It codes for CASRSGTDTGELFF. V usage is TRBV5-1 and J usage is TRBJ2-2, with TRBD1 matching 7 bases. Losses at the gene ends were 5 bases for V and 3 bases for J; bases not matched to a gene: 4. The V gene's germline CDR1 is SGHRS and CDR2 YFSETQ. This CDR3 region has 14 residues.